A selection of T cell receptor beta chains follows, all from one sample in a study of blood T cell repertoires in COVID-19. TCRdb's copy holds only in-frame clones and misses some; the assay was immunoSEQ multiplex PCR. The sample records approximately 180,000 clones, 90% being singletons. What was sequenced was peripheral blood. Source of these receptors: a man over 45 with acute or convalescent COVID-19. The CDR3 runs from the conserved cysteine through the conserved F or W. A D gene is named only where the DNA matches it firmly. Expanded clones are given a class, and other clones once, few, many or no size at all.

J,D,V,size,DNA,CDR3
TRBJ2-1,TRBD2,TRBV4-1,-,TGCGCCAGCAGCCCGGCTAGCGGGAGGGCCCTTAGCTCCTACAATGAGCAGTTCTTC,CASSPASGRALSSYNEQFF
TRBJ2-2,-,TRBV10-3,-,TGTGCCATCAGTGAGTCCGGGGTGACGAACACCGGGGAGCTGTTTTTT,CAISESGVTNTGELFF
TRBJ1-5,-,TRBV7-3,few,TGTGCCAGCAGCCCGCATCCCGGTATCGGTCAGCCCCAGCATTTT,CASSPHPGIGQPQHF
TRBJ1-1,-,TRBV7-9,-,TGTGCCAGCAGCACGAGGAACACTGAAGCTTTCTTT,CASSTRNTEAFF
TRBJ2-2,TRBD1,TRBV11-2,-,TGTGCCAGCAGCTCCACAGGGGTCACCGGGGAGCTGTTTTTT,CASSSTGVTGELFF
TRBJ2-1,-,TRBV21-1,-,TGTGCCAGCAGCAAAGATTGTGCCGGGGGGCCTTATTGTTATGAGCAGTTCTTC,CASSKDCAGGPYCYEQFF
TRBJ2-2,TRBD2,TRBV5-4,-,TGTGCCAGCAGCTTGGAGCGGGGAGGGGTCGGGGAGCTGTTTTTT,CASSLERGGVGELFF
TRBJ2-4,TRBD2,TRBV11-2,once,TGTGCCAGCAGCTTCTCCGGGACTAGCGGACTTAAAGAAAACATTCAGTACTTC,CASSFSGTSGLKENIQYF
TRBJ2-3,TRBD2,TRBV3-1/TRBV3-2,-,TGTGCCAGCAGCCAGGCCTTTGCCCCGGGACTGGGAGGGGCAGATACGCAGTATTTT,CASSQAFAPGLGGADTQYF
TRBJ1-1,TRBD1,TRBV27,-,TGTGCCAGCACCTCTCCCGGACAGGGTGCTAGGGCTTTCTTT,CASTSPGQGARAFF
TRBJ2-7,-,TRBV6-5,-,TGTGCCAGCAGTACCTGGGGCGCGGACGAGCAGTACTTC,CASSTWGADEQYF
TRBJ1-6,TRBD1,TRBV5-4,once,TGTGCCAGCAGCCCCCGGACAGGGGATTTGAATTCACCCCTCCACTTT,CASSPRTGDLNSPLHF
TRBJ2-1,TRBD2,TRBV29-1,once,TGCAGCGTTGATGGGGTTGAGCGGGGGAGCTCCTACAATGAGCAGTTCTTC,CSVDGVERGSSYNEQFF
TRBJ2-2,-,TRBV10-3,-,TGTGCCATCAGTGCCGACCGGGGGTCTTTGACCGGGGAGCTGTTTTTT,CAISADRGSLTGELFF
TRBJ2-1,-,TRBV10-1,-,TGCGCCAGCAGCGACAGTTACAATGAGCAGTTCTTC,CASSDSYNEQFF
TRBJ1-1,-,TRBV29-1,few,TGCAGCGTCCTATACACTGAAGCTTTCTTT,CSVLYTEAFF
TRBJ1-1,-,TRBV19,-,TGTGCCAGTAGCCCCAGGGAAGGGAACACTGAAGCTTTCTTT,CASSPREGNTEAFF
TRBJ2-1,-,TRBV6-1,-,TGTGCCAGCAGTGAAATAGGGGGTGAGCAGTTCTTC,CASSEIGGEQFF
TRBJ1-5,-,TRBV19,few,TGTGCCAGTAGTATAGGCCAGGGTAGGAGCAATCAGCCCCAGCATTTT,CASSIGQGRSNQPQHF
TRBJ2-6,TRBD1,TRBV10-3,-,TGTGCCGCTACAGGGGCTGGGGCCAACGTCCTGACTTTC,CAATGAGANVLTF
TRBJ2-7,-,TRBV11-2,-,TGTGCCAGCAGCTTAGACCTCTTCGGGGGTGGGGAGCAGTACTTC,CASSLDLFGGGEQYF
TRBJ2-5,-,TRBV7-9,few,TGTGCCAGCAGCCCAACCCCGAGGTGGGTCCGGTACCAAGAGACCCAGTACTTC,CASSPTPRWVRYQETQYF
TRBJ2-7,TRBD1,TRBV10-2,-,TGCGCCAGTAACAGGGGGATGGCCTACGAGCAGTACTTC,CASNRGMAYEQYF
TRBJ1-2,TRBD1,TRBV14,-,TGTGCCAGCAGCCGAACAGTCCGGGACAGGGCGATCATTGGCTATGGCTACACCTTC,CASSRTVRDRAIIGYGYTF
TRBJ2-1,-,TRBV9,-,TGTGCCAGCAGCTCCCGGACTGCCAGCTCCTACAATGAGCAGTTCTTC,CASSSRTASSYNEQFF
TRBJ2-3,-,TRBV9,-,TGTGCCAGCAGCGACAGCGGAGCGAGCACAGATACGCAGTATTTT,CASSDSGASTDTQYF
TRBJ2-1,TRBD1,TRBV5-1,few,TGCGCCAGCAGCTTGGCGGCAGGGGGTTACAATGAGCAGTTCTTC,CASSLAAGGYNEQFF
TRBJ1-1,TRBD1,TRBV3-1/TRBV3-2,once,TGTGCCAGCAGCCAGGACAGGTTGAACACTGAAGCTTTCTTT,CASSQDRLNTEAFF
TRBJ1-1,-,TRBV14,-,TGTGCCAGCAGCCCGTCTTCTAGTAGGGGTTACACTGAAGCTTTCTTT,CASSPSSSRGYTEAFF
TRBJ2-5,-,TRBV11-2,-,TGTGCCAGCAGCTTAGCCTTCCAAGAGACCCAGTACTTC,CASSLAFQETQYF
TRBJ2-2,-,TRBV21-1,-,TGTGCCAGCAGCAAATCCGGGACTAGCTGCTCGGCCGGGGAGCTGTTTTTT,CASSKSGTSCSAGELFF
TRBJ2-3,-,TRBV2,-,TGTGCCAGCAGTGCTCTCACAGATACGCAGTATTTT,CASSALTDTQYF
TRBJ1-1,-,TRBV27,-,TGTGCCAGCAAGTTTATAGGCAGGGCAGAAGCTTTCTTT,CASKFIGRAEAFF
TRBJ2-5,TRBD2,TRBV7-2,-,TGTGCCAGCAGCCAAGTGGCGGGGGGCCTCCTTTACTTC,CASSQVAGGLLYF
TRBJ1-4,-,TRBV10-3,-,TGTGCCATCAGTGGTGCGGCAACTAATGAAAAACTGTTTTTT,CAISGAATNEKLFF
TRBJ1-6,TRBD1,TRBV19,-,TGTGCCAGTAGAGGGACAGGGGGAAATTCACCCCTCCACTTT,CASRGTGGNSPLHF
TRBJ2-5,-,TRBV30,-,TGTGCCTGGAGTGTACAGGTCGGAGAGACCCAGTACTTC,CAWSVQVGETQYF
TRBJ2-5,TRBD2,TRBV4-1,-,TGCGCCAGCAGCCAAGACGTGCGGGAGATCTGGGAGACCCAGTACTTC,CASSQDVREIWETQYF
TRBJ1-1,-,TRBV20-1,few,TGCAGTGCTAGGACGCACAGTGAAGCTTTCTTT,CSARTHSEAFF
TRBJ2-3,TRBD2,TRBV7-2,-,TGTGCCAGCAGGCCTACTTACGGGAGGGTCACAGATACGCAGTATTTT,CASRPTYGRVTDTQYF
TRBJ2-3,-,TRBV28,-,TGTGCCAGCAGTTCACATAGGGCGCTTGGAGGCACGCAGTATTTT,CASSSHRALGGTQYF
TRBJ1-4,-,TRBV5-1,-,TGCGCCAGCAGCTTGCAGGGGCGGTTACTGTTTTTT,CASSLQGRLLFF
TRBJ2-7,-,TRBV14,-,TGTGCCAGCAGCCAGAGGGTTGGCGAGCAGTACTTC,CASSQRVGEQYF
TRBJ1-1,-,TRBV7-3,-,TGTGCCAGCAGCTTGACAGAGAACACTGAAGCTTTCTTT,CASSLTENTEAFF
TRBJ2-1,-,TRBV15,-,TGTGCCACCAGCAGGGGCGGGTTAAGCGATGAGCAGTTCTTC,CATSRGGLSDEQFF
TRBJ1-5,-,TRBV7-9,-,TGTGCCAGCAGCTTAGGACTGAGCAATCAGCCCCAGCATTTT,CASSLGLSNQPQHF
TRBJ1-4,-,TRBV6-5,-,TGTGCCAGCAGTTTCACAGGGCGGCCTAATGAAAAACTGTTTTTT,CASSFTGRPNEKLFF
TRBJ2-5,TRBD1,TRBV6-6,-,TGTGCCAGCAGTGCGACAGGGGGCACGAAGACCCAGTACTTC,CASSATGGTKTQYF
TRBJ2-5,TRBD2,TRBV11-2,-,TGTGCCAGCAGCAATAGGAGACTAGCGGGAGTGGAGACCCAGTACTTC,CASSNRRLAGVETQYF
TRBJ2-1,-,TRBV28,-,TGTGCCAGCAGTCGGACAAACGTCTACAATGAGCAGTTCTTC,CASSRTNVYNEQFF
TRBJ2-1,-,TRBV11-2,-,TGTGCCAGCAGCTTAGACAGGACCTACAATGAGCAGTTCTTC,CASSLDRTYNEQFF
TRBJ2-3,TRBD2,TRBV29-1,-,TGCAGCGCCGGGGGACTAGCGGTTAGAGATACGCAGTATTTT,CSAGGLAVRDTQYF
TRBJ1-6,TRBD1,TRBV5-6,-,TGTGCCAGCAGCCTGGGACAGGGTTTTTCACCCCTCCACTTT,CASSLGQGFSPLHF
TRBJ1-5,-,TRBV28,-,TGTGCCAGCAGGTCGGAGCGGCTTTATGATCAGCCCCAGCATTTT,CASRSERLYDQPQHF
TRBJ1-5,-,TRBV10-3,-,TGTGCCATCAGTGGACAGCCCAATCAGCCCCAGCATTTT,CAISGQPNQPQHF
TRBJ1-5,-,TRBV30,-,TGTGCCTGGGATTCAGGGTATCAGCCCCAGCATTTT,CAWDSGYQPQHF
TRBJ1-1,-,TRBV3-1/TRBV3-2,-,TGTGCCAGCAGCCAACCAGGTTCCGACACTGAAGCTTTCTTT,CASSQPGSDTEAFF
TRBJ1-5,-,TRBV27,-,TGTGCCAGCAGTTTAAATGGCCCAGGGAGGAGCAATCAGCCCCAGCATTTT,CASSLNGPGRSNQPQHF
TRBJ1-6,-,TRBV28,-,TGTGCCAGCAGTCCCAGGGGCTTGCGTGATTCACCCCTCCACTTT,CASSPRGLRDSPLHF